The clone carrying this TCR beta chain was observed at least ten times. Its matching antigen is unknown. The germline gene is not matched at one end of the junction; a read error may be the cause. Each CDR3 protein is one row after TCRdb ran MiXCR on the 5' RACE reads. Among about 240,000 distinct CDR3 sequences listed, about an eighth were seen once. There are 13 residues in the CDR3. This entry comes from a study of identical twins. Healthy Caucasians alone served as donors. Whole-study results and caveats: Out-of-frame alpha sequences shared by twins were enriched for low generation probability. Among monozygotic twins, out-of-frame TCR alpha sharing exceeded what models predicted. Insertion counts were lower in abundant cord blood beta clonotypes, a trend that memory repertoires did not show.

These data also formed part of another study, on yellow fever vaccine responses in identical twins.

The receptor comes from a woman aged 18-29 years in good health. The chain recombines TRBV12-3 or TRBV12-4 with TRBJ2-7, with 8 positions matching TRBD1. Sequenced sample: memory (CD45RO+) T cells sorted from blood. CDR3 sequence reads: CASSPDRAYEQYF. Written as DNA, the CDR3 is TGCGCCAGCAGCCCGGACAGGGCCTACGAGCAGTACTTC.